This is a list of T cell receptor beta chains from one sample in a study of CD8 T cells in Susac syndrome. A single record per CDR3 protein comes from TCRdb applying MiXCR to the immunoSEQ multiplex PCR reads. This table holds roughly 200,000 distinct CDR3 sequences, more than 85% found once. Source material: CD4+ T cells from PBMCs. Every receptor here comes from a human donor with multiple sclerosis. Both conserved end residues are part of each CDR3. A D gene is named only where the DNA matches it firmly. Expanded clones get a size class; other rows say once, few or many, or leave the size out.

d_call	v_call	clone_size	j_call	cdr3_aa	cdr3_nt
TRBD2	TRBV12-3/TRBV12-4	.	TRBJ2-1	CASSSWTSGMANEQFF	TGTGCCAGCAGTTCATGGACTAGCGGGATGGCGAATGAGCAGTTCTTC
.	TRBV7-9	.	TRBJ1-2	CASSPQGQNRYTF	TGTGCCAGCAGCCCCCAAGGTCAGAACAGATACACCTTC
.	TRBV7-9	.	TRBJ2-3	CASTRGGYSSTDTQYF	TGTGCCAGCACCCGCGGAGGGTACAGCAGCACAGATACGCAGTATTTT
.	TRBV29-1	.	TRBJ2-1	CSVEKLGDEQFF	TGCAGCGTTGAAAAGTTAGGCGATGAGCAGTTCTTC
.	TRBV2	.	TRBJ2-3	CASKVEGGTDTQYF	TGTGCCAGCAAGGTGGAGGGAGGCACAGATACGCAGTATTTT
TRBD2	TRBV6-6	.	TRBJ2-1	CASGSGGNEQFF	TGTGCCAGCGGATCCGGGGGGAATGAGCAGTTCTTC
.	TRBV19	once	TRBJ1-1	CASGLYEAFF	TGTGCCAGTGGGCTTTATGAAGCTTTCTTT
.	TRBV23-1	.	TRBJ2-3	CASSHRDGPGADTQYF	TGCGCCAGCAGTCACCGTGACGGGCCAGGCGCAGATACGCAGTATTTT
TRBD1	TRBV19	once	TRBJ2-7	CASHSPDSGTGDEQYF	TGTGCCAGCCACTCACCAGACTCCGGGACAGGGGACGAGCAGTACTTC
.	TRBV19	.	TRBJ1-4	CASKPTGPEKLFF	TGTGCCAGTAAGCCGACGGGTCCCGAAAAACTGTTTTTT
.	TRBV5-1	.	TRBJ2-2	CASQPGPGTGELFF	TGCGCCAGCCAGCCGGGACCGGGCACCGGGGAGCTGTTTTTT
.	TRBV29-1	.	TRBJ2-5	CSVEETGSGQETQYF	TGCAGCGTTGAAGAAACAGGCTCGGGTCAAGAGACCCAGTACTTC
.	TRBV30	.	TRBJ1-5	CAWGGIRGGNQPQHF	TGTGCCTGGGGTGGGATTCGAGGTGGAAATCAGCCCCAGCATTTT
TRBD1	TRBV7-2	.	TRBJ1-2	CASSRGQGYNYGYTF	TGTGCCAGCAGCCGAGGACAGGGGTATAACTATGGCTACACCTTC
TRBD2	TRBV11-2	once	TRBJ2-1	CASSLELAGQGHNEQFF	TGTGCCAGCAGCTTAGAGCTAGCGGGGCAAGGTCACAATGAGCAGTTCTTC
.	TRBV5-1	.	TRBJ2-3	CASSGQTDTQYF	TGCGCCAGCAGCGGGCAGACAGATACGCAGTATTTT
TRBD1	TRBV19	.	TRBJ2-7	CASSTGQGVTYEQYF	TGTGCCAGTAGTACCGGACAGGGGGTAACCTACGAGCAGTACTTC
.	TRBV3-1	.	TRBJ2-4	CASSQDPLSVQYF	TGTGCCAGCAGCCAAGATCCGTTGAGCGTTCAGTACTTC
TRBD1	TRBV7-8	.	TRBJ1-5	CASSLRRTGSNQPQHF	TGTGCCAGCAGCTTGCGGCGGACAGGGAGCAATCAGCCCCAGCATTTT
.	TRBV15	.	TRBJ2-3	CATSRDVATDTQYF	TGTGCCACCAGCAGAGACGTCGCCACAGATACGCAGTATTTT
.	TRBV3-1	.	TRBJ1-1	CASSQPTGEAFF	TGTGCCAGCAGCCAACCGACAGGTGAAGCTTTCTTT
.	TRBV6-5	few	TRBJ2-3	CASNSDGLIDTQYF	TGTGCCAGCAATTCGGACGGACTTATTGATACGCAGTATTTT
.	TRBV3-1	.	TRBJ2-1	CASSHKTGQQFF	TGTGCCAGCAGCCACAAGACAGGTCAACAGTTCTTC
TRBD2	TRBV5-1	.	TRBJ2-1	CASSLDPGTSINEQFF	TGCGCCAGCAGCTTGGATCCCGGGACTAGCATCAATGAGCAGTTCTTC
.	TRBV30	few	TRBJ1-2	CAWSAIGRGYTF	TGTGCCTGGAGTGCTATCGGAAGGGGCTACACCTTC
.	TRBV7-2	.	TRBJ1-1	CASSVRQFPTEAFF	TGTGCCAGCAGCGTACGACAGTTCCCCACTGAAGCTTTCTTT
TRBD1	TRBV10-2	once	TRBJ2-7	CASKDTGATYEQYF	TGCGCCAGCAAGGATACAGGGGCGACCTACGAGCAGTACTTC
TRBD2	TRBV2	once	TRBJ2-1	CASSEATSGGIYNEQFF	TGTGCCAGCAGTGAAGCTACTAGCGGGGGGATTTACAATGAGCAGTTCTTC
TRBD1	TRBV20-1	.	TRBJ2-5	CSARRGGSPKETQYF	TGCAGTGCTAGACGAGGGGGCAGCCCAAAGGAGACCCAGTACTTC
TRBD2	TRBV5-1	.	TRBJ2-5	CASSLGTSTQETQYF	TGCGCCAGCAGCCTGGGGACTAGCACCCAAGAGACCCAGTACTTC
TRBD1	TRBV3-1	.	TRBJ1-4	CASSLRQGLNEKLFF	TGTGCCAGCAGCCTACGACAGGGCCTTAATGAAAAACTGTTTTTT
TRBD1	TRBV9	once	TRBJ1-6	CASSETGWPANSPLHF	TGTGCCAGCAGCGAGACAGGGTGGCCGGCCAATTCACCCCTCCACTTT
.	TRBV29-1	.	TRBJ2-1	CSVEQGEGSEQFF	TGCAGCGTTGAACAGGGGGAGGGAAGCGAGCAGTTCTTC
.	TRBV30	.	TRBJ2-3	CAWITRSDTQYF	TGTGCCTGGATTACCAGATCAGATACGCAGTATTTT
.	TRBV7-2	.	TRBJ2-1	CASSLGTKDEQFF	TGTGCCAGCAGCTTAGGGACAAAGGATGAGCAGTTCTTC
.	TRBV4-1	.	TRBJ1-2	CASRPTGSNYGYTF	TGCGCCAGCAGACCGACAGGATCTAACTATGGCTACACCTTC
.	TRBV30	.	TRBJ1-2	CAWSPQASSGYTF	TGTGCCTGGAGTCCTCAGGCCTCTTCGGGCTACACCTTC
.	TRBV19	.	TRBJ1-1	CASSLLAGNTEAFF	TGTGCCAGTTCTCTTCTTGCAGGGAACACTGAAGCTTTCTTT
.	TRBV7-9	.	TRBJ2-5	CASSLGSTSQETQYF	TGTGCCAGCAGCTTAGGGAGCACGTCCCAAGAGACCCAGTACTTC
.	TRBV29-1	.	TRBJ1-2	CSVEDYEGRGYTF	TGCAGCGTTGAAGATTATGAGGGCCGGGGCTACACCTTC
TRBD1	TRBV7-9	.	TRBJ1-1	CASSLGTGKNTEAFF	TGTGCCAGCAGCTTAGGGACAGGGAAGAACACTGAAGCTTTCTTT
.	TRBV25-1	.	TRBJ2-3	CASSLEVGVPDTQYF	TGTGCCAGCAGCCTTGAGGTAGGGGTGCCAGATACGCAGTATTTT
TRBD2	TRBV20-1	once	TRBJ2-5	CSARSSGLALKETQYF	TGCAGTGCTAGATCCTCCGGACTAGCGTTGAAAGAGACCCAGTACTTC
.	TRBV29-1	.	TRBJ2-1	CSVVGRGGPDEQFF	TGCAGCGTTGTGGGCAGGGGTGGTCCTGATGAGCAGTTCTTC
TRBD1	TRBV7-9	.	TRBJ2-6	CASSLGQGNAGANVLTF	TGTGCCAGCAGCTTAGGACAGGGGAACGCTGGGGCCAACGTCCTGACTTTC
.	TRBV5-1	.	TRBJ2-1	CASSYYEGRNEQFF	TGCGCCAGCAGCTATTACGAGGGGAGAAATGAGCAGTTCTTC
.	TRBV29-1	.	TRBJ2-7	CSVAPGSSYEQYF	TGCAGCGTTGCCCCAGGTAGCTCCTACGAGCAGTACTTC
.	TRBV28	.	TRBJ1-6	CASSTGQGRIGSPLHF	TGTGCCAGCAGCACGGGGCAGGGACGTATTGGTTCACCCCTCCACTTT
.	TRBV15	.	TRBJ1-1	CATSVQGEAFF	TGTGCCACCAGCGTACAGGGCGAAGCTTTCTTT
.	TRBV9	.	TRBJ1-1	CASTPSGRTNTEAFF	TGTGCCAGCACCCCTTCGGGACGGACGAACACTGAAGCTTTCTTT
.	TRBV18	few	TRBJ1-5	CASSPPGNQPQHF	TGTGCCAGCTCACCTCCGGGGAATCAGCCCCAGCATTTT
.	TRBV3-1	.	TRBJ1-2	CASSQDQPTGYGYTF	TGTGCCAGCAGCCAAGATCAACCGACGGGTTATGGCTACACCTTC
TRBD2	TRBV15	.	TRBJ2-3	CATSRRTSGGTSTDTQYF	TGTGCCACCAGCAGAAGGACTAGCGGGGGGACTAGCACAGATACGCAGTATTTT
.	TRBV2	.	TRBJ1-2	CASSVTPYGYTF	TGTGCCAGCAGTGTGACACCCTATGGCTACACCTTC
TRBD2	TRBV30	few	TRBJ2-4	CAWSVRGGNIQYF	TGTGCCTGGAGTGTACGGGGGGGGAACATTCAGTACTTC
.	TRBV24-1	.	TRBJ2-1	CATSDFSENEQFF	TGTGCCACCAGTGATTTTTCAGAGAATGAGCAGTTCTTC
.	TRBV29-1	.	TRBJ2-3	CSSRAHPDTDTQYF	TGCAGCAGCCGGGCCCACCCTGACACAGATACGCAGTATTTT
.	TRBV7-9	.	TRBJ2-2	CASSLGQTLNTGELFF	TGTGCCAGCAGCTTAGGCCAAACACTTAACACCGGGGAGCTGTTTTTT